This TCR beta chain was sequenced for a study of cytomegalovirus exposure and HLA in healthy donors. Study results and limitations: Three CMV-associated chains were confirmed in vitro to be specific for CMV antigens. Highest at DRB1 and lowest at HLA-C, TCR association rates differed among HLA loci in a later analysis.

This clone came up a few times. As yet, its antigen is unknown. Researchers ran the PCR with 60 Vbeta and 13 Jbeta primers. Generated by immunoSEQ multiplex PCR, the TCRdb table keeps only in-frame clones and is missing some. This sample yields 150,000 to 200,000 clones, of which 75% to 85% are seen a single time; approximately 2% belongs to the top ten. This clonotype originated in a woman aged 18 to 35 in good health and CMV-seropositive. Input material: PBMCs.

The DNA of the CDR3 is TGTGCCTGGCAGTTCGGGCAGGGGGCTGCTGAAGCTTTCTTT. Translated: CAWQFGQGAAEAFF. The rearrangement uses TRBV30 and TRBJ1-1; TRBD1 agrees at 8 bases. The germline V gene has CDR1 GTSNPN and CDR2 SVGIG (reference sequence). V shed 5 bases and J 6 bases; nucleotides not matched to a gene: 11. The length of the CDR3 is 14 residues. Full variable domain (rest looked up from reference TRBV30 and TRBJ1-1): SQTIHQWPATLVQPVGSPLSLECTVEGTSNPNLYWYRQAAGRGLQLLFYSVGIGQISSEVPQNLSASRPQDRQFILSSKKLLLSDSGFYLCAWQFGQGAAEAFFGQGTRLTVV.